The clone carrying this TCR beta chain has only one observation. The antigen is unknown. This sample is drawn from a study of OX40 agonist ivuxolimab in advanced cancers. The study's findings and limits: Expanded clones were, on average, more numerous among CD8+ T cells than CD4+. Dose levels from 0.1 to 3.0 mg/kg saw CD4+ and CD8+ blood T cells expand clonally by week 6.

Autoimmune disease history or systemic immunosuppression was exclusionary. Data came from immunoSEQ multiplex PCR; TCRdb stores just in-frame clones and leaves some out. Altogether 80,000 to 100,000 clones are present, roughly 88% being singletons, with the ten largest covering around 0.35%. This clonotype was obtained from an adult with an advanced solid tumor such as melanoma, head and neck, liver or kidney cancer. The sequences come from CD4+ or CD8+ T cells sorted from blood, collected in a trial of the OX40 agonist ivuxolimab.

The CDR3, as DNA: TGTGCCAGCAGTTTGGGGGGGGCGCTTAGTTCCTACGAGCAGTACTTC. Translation gives CASSLGGALSSYEQYF. The rearrangement uses TRBV28 and TRBJ2-7; the D gene is possibly TRBD2 (7 bases). V lost 3 bases and J lost 1, with 16 bases in between. This CDR3 spans 16 amino acids. Germline assignment: CDR1 MDHEN and CDR2 SYDVKM.